Shown below are 22 T cell receptor beta chains from a single sample sequenced in a study of blood T cell repertoires in COVID-19. TCRdb keeps only in-frame clones here, not all; method: immunoSEQ multiplex PCR. The sample holds under 85,000 clones; about 81% are singletons and the top ten take 15% to 19%. Material for sequencing was peripheral blood. These TCRs come from a man at least 80 years old with acute or convalescent COVID-19.

This clone was counted only a few times. The genes are TRBV7-2 and TRBJ2-3, with 7 positions matching TRBD2. CDR3 length: 15 amino acids. Losses at the gene ends were 1 base for V and 6 bases for J; bases not matched to a gene: 7. Germline V gene data show CDR1 as SGHTA and CDR2 as FQGNSA. CDR3: CASSLETSVNDTQYF. The DNA for the CDR3 is TGTGCCAGCAGCTTAGAAACTAGCGTCAACGATACGCAGTATTTT.

A few counts support this clone. The genes are TRBV6-5 and TRBJ1-6; D unclear. The CDR3 is 15 amino acids. With 10 bases removed from V and 10 bases from J, the gap between germline ends came to 23 bases. Germline V gene sequence: CDR1 MNHEY, CDR2 SVGAGI. CDR3 DNA: TGTGCCACCTCGTCACGGGTGGATCCCCGATCACCCCTCCACTTT. Translated: CATSSRVDPRSPLHF.

The chain carries TRBV7-9 and TRBJ2-3; TRBD2 agrees at 9 bases. Germline lookup yields CDR1 SEHNR and CDR2 FQNEAQ (reference sequence). The V gene end was trimmed by 5 bases and the J gene end by 3 bases; junction bases not matched to a gene: 3. The CDR3 runs 14 residues. The CDR3 region is CASSPGLATDTQYF. In nucleotides, the CDR3 is TGTGCCAGCAGCCCGGGACTAGCTACAGATACGCAGTATTTT.

The chain carries TRBV28 and TRBJ2-7; D may be TRBD1 (6 bases). CDR3 length: 15 amino acids. Trimming removed 7 bases from V and 2 bases from J, with 18 bases in between. Germline CDR1 and CDR2: MDHEN and SYDVKM. The CDR3 is CASNPPGRGTYEQYF. CDR3 sequence (DNA): TGTGCCAGCAACCCCCCGGGCAGGGGAACCTACGAGCAGTACTTC.

The gene calls are TRBV9 and TRBJ1-2; 7 nucleotides align to TRBD1. The germline CDR1 and CDR2 sequences are SGDLS and YYNGEE. This CDR3 contains 14 residues. J gave up 7 bases and V 1 base, and 7 bases lay outside the gene matches. As DNA, the CDR3 is TGTGCCAGCAGCGTATTAGGGGGCGCGGTTGGCTACACCTTC. It encodes CASSVLGGAVGYTF. The full variable domain, completed using reference TRBV9 and TRBJ1-2, is DSGVTQTPKHLITATGQRVTLRCSPRSGDLSVYWYQQSLDQGLQFLIQYYNGEERAKGNILERFSAQQFPDLHSELNLSSLELGDSALYFCASSVLGGAVGYTFGSGTRLTVV.

This rearrangement joins TRBV9 to TRBJ2-7, with D possibly being TRBD2 (5 bases). V was trimmed by 2 bases and J by 6 bases, leaving 15 bases between them. The germline CDR1 and CDR2 sequences are SGDLS and YYNGEE. This CDR3 comprises 14 residues. The CDR3 DNA reads TGTGCCAGCAGCGTCGGATCGGGATTAGGCGAGCAGTACTTC. Translated, it gives CASSVGSGLGEQYF. The whole variable domain, remainder taken from reference TRBV9 and TRBJ2-7, is DSGVTQTPKHLITATGQRVTLRCSPRSGDLSVYWYQQSLDQGLQFLIQYYNGEERAKGNILERFSAQQFPDLHSELNLSSLELGDSALYFCASSVGSGLGEQYFGPGTRLTVT.

The chain joins TRBV19 to TRBJ2-5; 8 nucleotides agree with TRBD1. Germline CDR1 reads LNHDA; CDR2 reads SQIVND (reference sequence). J lost 4 bases, V lost 2 bases, and 6 bases had no gene match. The CDR3 has 15 amino acids. The CDR3 DNA is TGTGCCAGTAGTATAAGACAGGGGTATCTAGAGACCCAGTACTTC. It is translated as CASSIRQGYLETQYF.

The V call is TRBV5-1, the J call TRBJ1-2; 7 bases map to TRBD1. The V gene's germline CDR1 is SGHRS and CDR2 YFSETQ. CDR3 length: 14 amino acids. V was clipped by 0 bases and J by 5 bases; unmatched bases: 4. CDR3 sequence: CASSLETGLYGYTF. The DNA of the CDR3 is TGCGCCAGCAGCTTGGAGACAGGGCTTTATGGCTACACCTTC.

This clone was counted a single time. The gene calls are TRBV11-2 and TRBJ1-1, with D possibly matching TRBD1 (6 bases). The CDR3 spans 15 residues. V was clipped by 2 bases and J by 1 base, with 11 bases between them. Per germline, CDR1 SGHAT and CDR2 FQNNGV. The CDR3 region is CASSLKGTTNTEAFF. Written as DNA, the CDR3 is TGTGCCAGCAGCTTAAAGGGGACAACGAACACTGAAGCTTTCTTT.

The chain employs TRBV6-5 and TRBJ1-2; 7 nucleotides agree with TRBD1. Germline V gene lookup returns CDR1 MNHEY and CDR2 SVGAGI. V dropped 4 bases and J dropped 6; count of bases not matched to a gene: 8. The CDR3 length is 14 residues. This chain's CDR3 is CASSLRRDSHGYTF. CDR3 DNA sequence: TGTGCCAGCAGTTTGCGCCGGGACAGTCATGGCTACACCTTC.

V usage is TRBV6-5 and J usage is TRBJ2-7; 9 positions match TRBD1. Germline lookup yields CDR1 MNHEY and CDR2 SVGAGI. V shed 6 bases, J shed 4 bases, and the junction held 10 bases outside the gene matches. The CDR3 length is 15 residues. The CDR3 sequence: CASRGQGNSPYEQYF. As DNA, the CDR3 is TGTGCCAGCAGGGGACAGGGAAACTCCCCTTACGAGCAGTACTTC.

This chain connects TRBV10-3 to TRBJ1-2, with TRBD1 identical over 7 bases. V lost 0 bases and J lost 2; bases outside the gene matches: 6. The CDR3 extends over 16 amino acids. The germline gives CDR1 ENHRY, CDR2 SYGVKD. The CDR3, as DNA: TGTGCCATCAGTGAGTCGATGACAGGGCCAAACTATGGCTACACCTTC. Protein sequence: CAISESMTGPNYGYTF.

This clone was observed a few times. V gene TRBV4-3 combines with J gene TRBJ2-1, with TRBD2 matching 7 bases. Trimming at V came to 2 bases and at J to 6 bases, leaving 7 bases not matched to a gene. The CDR3 consists of 15 residues. Germline-derived CDR1 and CDR2 are LGHNA and YSLEER. The CDR3 here is CASSQSGLVFNEQFF. Here the CDR3 DNA reads TGCGCCAGCAGCCAAAGCGGACTAGTCTTCAATGAGCAGTTCTTC.

V gene TRBV18 combines with J gene TRBJ1-3, with 11 bases fitting TRBD1. J lost 4 bases, V lost 4 bases, and 3 bases had no gene match. This CDR3 comprises 15 residues. The germline gives CDR1 KGHSH, CDR2 LQKENI. Here the CDR3 reads CASSRGQGVGNTIYF. In nucleotides, the CDR3 is TGTGCCAGCTCACGGGGACAGGGGGTCGGAAACACCATATATTTT.

The chain employs TRBV28 and TRBJ1-4; possibly TRBD1 for D (5 bases). Germline CDR1 MDHEN, CDR2 SYDVKM. The CDR3 length is 14 residues. Trimming stripped 5 bases from V and 4 bases from J, with 11 bases between. CDR3 in DNA: TGTGCCAGCAGTCTCCAACAGGTTAATGAAAAACTGTTTTTT. Protein product: CASSLQQVNEKLFF.

The rearrangement links TRBV18 to TRBJ1-1, with 7 nucleotides matching TRBD1. Germline-derived CDR1 and CDR2 are KGHSH and LQKENI. The CDR3 consists of 13 residues. The trim removed 5 bases at V and 4 bases at J, leaving 4 bases unmatched. The chain's CDR3 is CASSWTGPTEAFF. As DNA, the CDR3 is TGTGCCAGCTCATGGACAGGTCCCACTGAAGCTTTCTTT. Complete variable domain (other parts from reference TRBV18 and TRBJ1-1): NAGVMQNPRHLVRRRGQEARLRCSPMKGHSHVYWYRQLPEEGLKFMVYLQKENIIDESGMPKERFSAEFPKEGPSILRIQQVVRGDSAAYFCASSWTGPTEAFFGQGTRLTVV.

This clone was picked up a small number of times. This rearrangement joins TRBV7-9 to TRBJ2-7, with D perhaps TRBD2 (5 bases). V lost 7 bases to trimming and J lost 2 bases, with 15 bases between them. The CDR3 consists of 14 residues. The V gene's germline CDR1 is SEHNR and CDR2 FQNEAQ (reference sequence). The DNA for the CDR3 is TGTGCCAGCACCTCCCCCGAGGGAACCTACGAGCAGTACTTC. Its protein is CASTSPEGTYEQYF.

The chain recombines TRBV10-3 with TRBJ1-1; D unclear. CDR1 and CDR2 from the germline V gene are ENHRY and SYGVKD. The CDR3 runs to 14 residues. Trimming took off 2 bases at V and 4 bases at J, with 11 bases between the two ends. The CDR3 sequence: CAISELGSGTEAFF. CDR3 coding DNA: TGTGCCATCAGTGAGCTGGGTAGCGGCACTGAAGCTTTCTTT.

The rearrangement uses TRBV5-4 and TRBJ2-2, with D perhaps matching TRBD1 (5 bases). Per germline, CDR1 SGHNT and CDR2 YYREEE (reference sequence). V was shortened by 2 bases and J by 7 bases, with 15 bases between the two germline ends. There are 15 residues in the CDR3. For the CDR3, the DNA is TGTGCCAGCAGCTTACCCGAGCAGGGAAGCGGGGAGCTGTTTTTT. This codes for CASSLPEQGSGELFF.

This chain connects TRBV7-2 to TRBJ2-3, with D maybe TRBD1 (5 bases). The CDR3 extends over 15 amino acids. V was cut by 5 bases and J by 0 bases, with 12 bases left in between. The germline V gene encodes CDR1 SGHTA and CDR2 FQGNSA. The CDR3 is CASSPIGQSTDTQYF. The DNA of the CDR3 is TGTGCCAGCAGCCCCATAGGACAAAGCACAGATACGCAGTATTTT.

This clone was picked up a small number of times. The CDR3 sequence: CASSPYRTSRSGELFF. For the CDR3, the DNA is TGTGCCAGCAGCCCCTATCGGACTTCCAGATCCGGGGAGCTGTTTTTT. The gene calls are TRBV3-1 (or the pseudogene TRBV3-2) and TRBJ2-2, with a tentative D call TRBD2 (5 bases). Germline V lookup: CDR1 LGHDT, CDR2 YNNKEL (reference sequence). The CDR3 is 16 amino acids. Trimming pared 4 bases from V and 6 bases from J, leaving 18 bases between.

The chain combines TRBV6-5 with TRBJ2-7, with D maybe TRBD1 (5 bases). The CDR3 consists of 12 residues. Trimming took 7 bases from V and 6 from J, leaving 13 bases between them. Germline CDR1 reads MNHEY; CDR2 reads SVGAGI. This chain's CDR3 is CASNQGHGEQYF. DNA for the CDR3: TGTGCCAGCAACCAGGGCCACGGCGAGCAGTACTTC.